This T cell receptor beta chain was profiled in a study of T cell responses to AZD1222 COVID-19 vaccine. Clones were read by immunoSEQ multiplex PCR, and TCRdb kept only the in-frame ones, dropping some. The sample lists roughly 110,000 clones, approximately 90% occurring once. The V end was cut by 5 bases, the J end by 4 bases, with 11 bases between. Germline CDR1 reads MNHEY; CDR2 reads SVGEGT. The CDR3 runs 13 residues. The sample in question was peripheral blood, obtained 28 days after the second AZD1222 dose. The TCR originated in an adult who received the AZD1222 COVID-19 vaccine. The chain joins TRBV6-2 or TRBV6-3 to TRBJ1-2; possibly TRBD1 for D (5 bases). The chain's CDR3 is CASSSGQAYGYTF. The CDR3 coding sequence is TGTGCCAGCAGTAGCGGACAAGCCTATGGCTACACCTTC.